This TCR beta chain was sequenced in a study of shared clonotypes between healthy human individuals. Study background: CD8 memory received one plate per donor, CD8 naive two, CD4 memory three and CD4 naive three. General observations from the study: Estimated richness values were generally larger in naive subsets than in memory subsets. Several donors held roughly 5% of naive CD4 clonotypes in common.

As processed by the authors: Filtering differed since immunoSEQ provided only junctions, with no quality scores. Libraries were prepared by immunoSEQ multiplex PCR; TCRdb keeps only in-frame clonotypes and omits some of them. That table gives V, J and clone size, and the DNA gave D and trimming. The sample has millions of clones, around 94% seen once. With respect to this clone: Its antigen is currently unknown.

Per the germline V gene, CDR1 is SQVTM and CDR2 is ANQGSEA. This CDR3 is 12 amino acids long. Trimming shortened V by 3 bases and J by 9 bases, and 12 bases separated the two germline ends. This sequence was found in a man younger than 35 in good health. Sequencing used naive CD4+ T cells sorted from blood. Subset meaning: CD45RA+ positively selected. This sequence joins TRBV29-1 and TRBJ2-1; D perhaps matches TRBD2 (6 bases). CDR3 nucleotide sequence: TGCAGCGTTGAGCGTAGCGGACCTGAGCAGTTCTTC. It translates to CSVERSGPEQFF.